These T cell receptor beta chains were read from a single sample in a study of spatial heterogeneity in lung cancer. TCRdb itself ran the 5' RACE reads through MiXCR, one entry per CDR3 protein. Of about 10,000 distinct CDR3 sequences listed, 4.5% to 7% were seen once; the top ten hold roughly 30%. The sample was PBMCs, taken at surgery. The origin of the receptors is a male donor with early-stage non-small cell lung cancer. CDR3s include the opening cysteine and the closing phenylalanine or tryptophan. D genes are given only for firm matches. Part of the rows lack a size; the others show once, few, many or a class for expanded clones.

J gene: TRBJ2-2; D gene: TRBD2; clone size: many; V gene: TRBV19; CDR3 DNA: TGTGCCAGTAGTATAGATGGCCCTAGCGGATCCGGGGAGCTGTTTTTT; CDR3 protein: CASSIDGPSGSGELFF
J gene: TRBJ2-1; D gene: TRBD1; clone size: many; V gene: TRBV7-9; CDR3 DNA: TGTGCCAGCAGGGGACAGGGGGATGAGCAGTTCTTC; CDR3 protein: CASRGQGDEQFF
J gene: TRBJ2-2; D gene: TRBD2; clone size: .; V gene: TRBV9; CDR3 DNA: TGTGCCAGCAGCGTCGGACTAGCGGGAGGGCTCGGGGAGCTGTTTTTT; CDR3 protein: CASSVGLAGGLGELFF
J gene: TRBJ2-1; D gene: .; clone size: many; V gene: TRBV5-1; CDR3 DNA: TGCGCCAGCATCCGGACCGGGACCAATGAGCAGTTCTTC; CDR3 protein: CASIRTGTNEQFF
J gene: TRBJ2-5; D gene: TRBD2; clone size: few; V gene: TRBV6-5; CDR3 DNA: TGTGCCAGCAGTTACTCACTAGCGGACCAAGAGACCCAGTACTTC; CDR3 protein: CASSYSLADQETQYF
J gene: TRBJ1-2; D gene: .; clone size: many; V gene: TRBV28; CDR3 DNA: TGTGCCAGCAGTCCCCTGCGAGCTGACAGGCCCAATGGCTACACCTTC; CDR3 protein: CASSPLRADRPNGYTF
J gene: TRBJ2-7; D gene: TRBD1; clone size: medium-sized; V gene: TRBV29-1; CDR3 DNA: TGCAGCGTTAAACCGGGACAGACCTACGAGCAGTACTTC; CDR3 protein: CSVKPGQTYEQYF
J gene: TRBJ1-3; D gene: .; clone size: few; V gene: TRBV29-1; CDR3 DNA: TGCAGCGCGCGAAAGACAGCCTCTGGAAACACCATATATTTT; CDR3 protein: CSARKTASGNTIYF
J gene: TRBJ2-7; D gene: TRBD2; clone size: many; V gene: TRBV28; CDR3 DNA: TGTGCCAGCAGTTGGCCAGGACTAGGGTCCTACGAGCAGTACTTC; CDR3 protein: CASSWPGLGSYEQYF
J gene: TRBJ2-1; D gene: TRBD1; clone size: .; V gene: TRBV6-5; CDR3 DNA: TGTGCCAGCAGCCCGGGACAGGGAAATGAGCAGTTCTTC; CDR3 protein: CASSPGQGNEQFF
J gene: TRBJ2-7; D gene: TRBD1; clone size: medium-sized; V gene: TRBV5-5; CDR3 DNA: TGTGCCAGCAGCTTAGCGACAGGGGACCCCTACGAGCAGTACTTC; CDR3 protein: CASSLATGDPYEQYF
J gene: TRBJ2-6; D gene: .; clone size: many; V gene: TRBV28; CDR3 DNA: TGTGCCAGCAAGGTTGGGGGAACCAGGACAGCCTCGGGAGTCCTGACTTTC; CDR3 protein: CASKVGGTRTASGVLTF
J gene: TRBJ1-3; D gene: .; clone size: many; V gene: TRBV6-5; CDR3 DNA: TGTGCCAGCAGTCGGGACATTCGGGGAAACACCATATATTTT; CDR3 protein: CASSRDIRGNTIYF
J gene: TRBJ1-2; D gene: .; clone size: many; V gene: TRBV29-1; CDR3 DNA: TGCAGCGTTGAGCGGGGCAGCTATGGCTACACCTTC; CDR3 protein: CSVERGSYGYTF
J gene: TRBJ2-7; D gene: .; clone size: many; V gene: TRBV21-1; CDR3 DNA: TGTGCCAGCAGCAACTTCGCACCGACAGGGGGCAACTACGAGCAGTACTTC; CDR3 protein: CASSNFAPTGGNYEQYF
J gene: TRBJ2-1; D gene: .; clone size: few; V gene: TRBV27; CDR3 DNA: TGTGCCAGCAGTCCCGGTGGAGGGGGCAGCTCCTACAATGAGCAGTTCTTC; CDR3 protein: CASSPGGGGSSYNEQFF
J gene: TRBJ1-2; D gene: .; clone size: few; V gene: TRBV28; CDR3 DNA: TGTGCCAGCAGTTTCGGCCTTGATGGCTACACCTTC; CDR3 protein: CASSFGLDGYTF
J gene: TRBJ2-2; D gene: .; clone size: many; V gene: TRBV21-1; CDR3 DNA: TGTGCCAGCAGCACCCTAACTAGTTGGGGTTTCGGGGAGCTGTTTTTT; CDR3 protein: CASSTLTSWGFGELFF
J gene: TRBJ2-5; D gene: .; clone size: many; V gene: TRBV4-2; CDR3 DNA: TGTGCCAGCAGCCAAGATGCGGCTAGCCGAGAGACCCAGTACTTC; CDR3 protein: CASSQDAASRETQYF
J gene: TRBJ1-1; D gene: .; clone size: many; V gene: TRBV29-1; CDR3 DNA: TGCAGCGTTTGGGAGGGAGCAGCTTTCTTT; CDR3 protein: CSVWEGAAFF
J gene: TRBJ1-5; D gene: .; clone size: many; V gene: TRBV6-5; CDR3 DNA: TGTGCCAGCAAGGGGGGGCAGCCCCAGCATTTT; CDR3 protein: CASKGGQPQHF
J gene: TRBJ1-2; D gene: .; clone size: once; V gene: TRBV2; CDR3 DNA: TGTGCCAGCACCGGACGGGCCCAGCGGGGGGCCGTTAATGGCTACACCTTC; CDR3 protein: CASTGRAQRGAVNGYTF
J gene: TRBJ1-5; D gene: .; clone size: many; V gene: TRBV3-1; CDR3 DNA: TGTGCCAGCAGCCAAGCTTGGAGGAACCAGCCCCAGCATTTT; CDR3 protein: CASSQAWRNQPQHF
J gene: TRBJ2-7; D gene: .; clone size: medium-sized; V gene: TRBV5-1; CDR3 DNA: TGCGCCAGCAGCGGGTCCTACGAGCAGTACTTC; CDR3 protein: CASSGSYEQYF
J gene: TRBJ1-2; D gene: TRBD1; clone size: many; V gene: TRBV28; CDR3 DNA: TGTGCCACCATCCAAGGGGACAGGCTCGGTGAAATCTATGGCTACACCTTC; CDR3 protein: CATIQGDRLGEIYGYTF
J gene: TRBJ1-2; D gene: TRBD1; clone size: few; V gene: TRBV7-2; CDR3 DNA: TGTGCCAGCAGCCTAGGACAGGGAAACTATGGCTACACCTTC; CDR3 protein: CASSLGQGNYGYTF
J gene: TRBJ2-5; D gene: .; clone size: many; V gene: TRBV24-1; CDR3 DNA: TGTGCCACCAGTGATGGGAGCCAAGAGACCCAGTACTTC; CDR3 protein: CATSDGSQETQYF
J gene: TRBJ2-7; D gene: TRBD2; clone size: many; V gene: TRBV7-9; CDR3 DNA: TGTGCCAGCGGGTCTAGCGGGGGCCAGATCACCTACGAGCAGTACTTC; CDR3 protein: CASGSSGGQITYEQYF